This entry lists 9 T cell receptor beta chains sequenced from one sample in a study of cytomegalovirus exposure and HLA in healthy donors. The PCR had 60 Vbeta and 13 Jbeta primers. The repertoire was sequenced with immunoSEQ multiplex PCR; TCRdb's copy has only in-frame clones and lacks some. The top ten clones hold roughly 14% of a sample with tens of thousands of clones, 70% to 80% of them seen once. Material: PBMCs. These TCRs come from a woman aged 40-49 years in good health and CMV-seropositive.

The DNA for the CDR3 is TGTGCCAGCAGCACCAGCGGGTTTGACACCGGGGAGCTGTTTTTT. Translation gives CASSTSGFDTGELFF. The rearrangement joins TRBV13 to TRBJ2-2; perhaps TRBD2 as D (6 bases). V lost 5 bases, J lost 3 bases, and 13 bases lay in between. This CDR3 has 15 residues. Germline V gene sequence: CDR1 PRHDT, CDR2 FYEKMQ (reference sequence).

The chain recombines TRBV19 with TRBJ1-5; no clear D. Germline V gene sequence: CDR1 LNHDA, CDR2 SQIVND (reference sequence). This CDR3 has 12 amino acids. V gave up 6 bases and J gave up 2 bases, with 5 bases separating them. CDR3 nucleotide sequence: TGTGCCAGTAGACCGGGCAATCAGCCCCAGCATTTT. Translating it yields CASRPGNQPQHF.

The chain recombines TRBV6-1 with TRBJ2-4, with a possible D match to TRBD1 (5 bases). CDR1 and CDR2 (germline): MNHNS, SASEGT. Trimming cost V 0 bases and J 7 bases, with 13 bases left between them. The CDR3 totals 15 residues. For the CDR3, the DNA is TGTGCCAGCAGTGAAGCGGGGCGACAAACTAACATTCAGTACTTC. It is translated as CASSEAGRQTNIQYF.

V gene TRBV29-1 combines with J gene TRBJ2-7, with D unclear. The ends were cut back, 6 bases at V and 0 bases at J, with 9 bases in the middle. Germline V CDR1 and CDR2: SQVTM, ANQGSEA. The CDR3 loop spans 12 amino acids. The CDR3 coding sequence is TGCAGCGTCGGAGAGAGCTCCTACGAGCAGTACTTC. Translated: CSVGESSYEQYF.

This chain joins TRBV19 and TRBJ1-1, with D maybe TRBD1 (6 bases). Germline values: CDR1 LNHDA, CDR2 SQIVND (reference sequence). V lost 5 bases to trimming and J lost 10 bases, with 23 bases between them. CDR3 length: 15 residues. CDR3: CASSHGRGRNLGAFF. The CDR3 bases are TGTGCCAGTAGTCATGGCAGGGGTCGAAACCTGGGAGCTTTCTTT.

The chain recombines TRBV4-3 with TRBJ2-5; the D gene is possibly TRBD1 (6 bases). CDR3 length: 16 amino acids. The V gene's germline CDR1 is LGHNA and CDR2 YSLEER. The ends were cut back, 0 bases at V and 4 bases at J, with 15 bases in the middle. The CDR3 DNA sequence: TGCGCCAGCAGCCAAGAAGGGGGTTTGTATAGAGAGACCCAGTACTTC. Its translation is CASSQEGGLYRETQYF.

The rearrangement joins TRBV19 to TRBJ1-4; tentatively, D is TRBD1 (5 bases). Germline assignment: CDR1 LNHDA and CDR2 SQIVND (reference sequence). V lost 6 bases and J lost 0, with 8 bases in between. The CDR3 sequence is 14 residues long. CDR3: CASSPTATNEKLFF. As DNA, the CDR3 is TGTGCCAGTAGCCCGACAGCAACTAATGAAAAACTGTTTTTT.

This clone was detected only a few times. This chain connects TRBV9 to TRBJ2-3; D may be TRBD2 (6 bases). Germline values: CDR1 SGDLS, CDR2 YYNGEE. V dropped 4 bases and J dropped 1 base, with 16 bases sitting between them. The CDR3 length is 16 residues. The CDR3 nucleotides are TGTGCCAGCAGCACCGGGACTGACAGCCGCACAGATACGCAGTATTTT. This codes for CASSTGTDSRTDTQYF. The full variable domain, completed using reference TRBV9 and TRBJ2-3, is DSGVTQTPKHLITATGQRVTLRCSPRSGDLSVYWYQQSLDQGLQFLIQYYNGEERAKGNILERFSAQQFPDLHSELNLSSLELGDSALYFCASSTGTDSRTDTQYFGPGTRLTVL.

The genes are TRBV6-1 and TRBJ1-2; perhaps TRBD1 as D (5 bases). Germline loops: CDR1 MNHNS, CDR2 SASEGT. CDR3 length equals 14 residues. Trimming shortened V by 3 bases and J by 3 bases, and 11 bases separated the two germline ends. The CDR3 DNA is TGTGCCAGCAGTGACCCGGGGGGTGACTATGGCTACACCTTC. Amino acid sequence: CASSDPGGDYGYTF.